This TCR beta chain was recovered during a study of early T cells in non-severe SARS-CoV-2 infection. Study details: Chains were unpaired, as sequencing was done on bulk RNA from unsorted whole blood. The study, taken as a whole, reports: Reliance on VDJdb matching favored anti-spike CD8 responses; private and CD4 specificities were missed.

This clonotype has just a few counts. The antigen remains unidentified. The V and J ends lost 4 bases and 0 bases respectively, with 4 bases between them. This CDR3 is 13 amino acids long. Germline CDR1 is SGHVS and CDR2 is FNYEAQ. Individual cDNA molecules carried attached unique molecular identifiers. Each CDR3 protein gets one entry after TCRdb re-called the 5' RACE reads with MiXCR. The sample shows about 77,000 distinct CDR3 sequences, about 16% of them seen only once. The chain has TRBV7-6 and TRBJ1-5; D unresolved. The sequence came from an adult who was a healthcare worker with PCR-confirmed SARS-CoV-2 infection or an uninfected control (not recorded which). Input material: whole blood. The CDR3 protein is CASSYSSNQPQHF. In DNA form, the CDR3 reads TGTGCCAGCAGCTATTCTAGCAATCAGCCCCAGCATTTT.